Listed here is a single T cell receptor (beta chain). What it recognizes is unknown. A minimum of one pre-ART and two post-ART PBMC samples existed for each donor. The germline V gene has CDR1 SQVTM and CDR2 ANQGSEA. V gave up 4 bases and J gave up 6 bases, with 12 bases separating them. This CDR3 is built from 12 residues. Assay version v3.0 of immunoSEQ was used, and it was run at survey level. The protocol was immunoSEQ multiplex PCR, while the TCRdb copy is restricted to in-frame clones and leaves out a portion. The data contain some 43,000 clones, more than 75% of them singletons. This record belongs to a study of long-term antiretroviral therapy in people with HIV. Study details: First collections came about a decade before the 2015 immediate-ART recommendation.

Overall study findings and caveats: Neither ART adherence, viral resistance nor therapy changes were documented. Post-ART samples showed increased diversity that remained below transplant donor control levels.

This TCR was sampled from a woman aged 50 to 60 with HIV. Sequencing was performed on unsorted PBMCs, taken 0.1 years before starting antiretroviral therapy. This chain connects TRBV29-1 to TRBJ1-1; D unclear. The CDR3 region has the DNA TGCAGCGTTGCAGGACCAATCCCTGAAGCTTTCTTT. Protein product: CSVAGPIPEAFF.